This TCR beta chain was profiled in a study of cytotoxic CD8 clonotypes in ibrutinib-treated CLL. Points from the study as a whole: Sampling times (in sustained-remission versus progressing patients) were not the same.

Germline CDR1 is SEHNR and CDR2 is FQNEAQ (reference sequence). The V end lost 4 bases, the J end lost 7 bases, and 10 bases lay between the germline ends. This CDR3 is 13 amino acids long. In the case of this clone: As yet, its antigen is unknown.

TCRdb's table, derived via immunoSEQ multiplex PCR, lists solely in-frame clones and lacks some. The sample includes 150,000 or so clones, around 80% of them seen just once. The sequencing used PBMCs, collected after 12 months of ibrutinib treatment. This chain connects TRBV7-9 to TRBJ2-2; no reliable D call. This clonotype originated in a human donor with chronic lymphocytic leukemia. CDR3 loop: CASSSLSVGELFF. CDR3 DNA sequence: TGTGCCAGCAGCTCCCTGAGCGTCGGGGAGCTGTTTTTT.